These 9 T cell receptor beta chains were all obtained from the same sample, sequenced in a study of TET2 disruption in CD19-targeted CAR T cells. These receptors have no identified antigens. Some clones are missing from TCRdb's copy, which holds only in-frame ones; the method was immunoSEQ multiplex PCR. The repertoire shows about 30,000 clones; the top ten hold 1.9%. Treatment given: autologous CTL019 cells: CD19 CAR with 4-1BB and CD3 zeta domains. Sequenced here: CD8- CAR+ T cells sorted from cultured blood T cells, sampled for CD19 CAR T cell therapy. Subset of the sample: CD8-negative CAR-positive T cells from the infusion product. These receptors came from a man aged 70-80 years with chronic lymphocytic leukemia.

The covered CDR3 bases are TGTGCCAGCAGCAAAAGGGGGGGGCGCGGGGAGACT. It encodes CASSKRGGRGET. In full, the CDR3 is CASSKRGGRGETQYF. This chain uses TRBV5-6 with TRBJ2-4, with D possibly TRBD2 on 7 matching bases. The CDR3 end falls 3 residues outside the read, so it is completed with the germline J gene. CDR1 and CDR2 (germline): SGHDT, YYEEEE. The CDR3 length is 15 residues.

Details on this clone: The read halts 3 residues ahead of the CDR3 end, with the missing end drawn from the germline J gene. The V call is TRBV5-1, the J call TRBJ1-1; TRBD1 matches at 7 bases. This CDR3 has 13 amino acids. V shed 3 bases, J shed 4 bases, and the junction held 3 bases outside the gene matches. Germline loops: CDR1 SGHRS, CDR2 YFSETQ. CDR3 amino acids: CASSSGTATEAFF. The sequenced CDR3 bases are TGCGCCAGCAGCTCAGGGACAGCCACTGAA.

Remarks on this clone: The CDR3 end lies 3 residues beyond the end of the read and is filled in from the germline J gene. The chain has TRBV29-1 and TRBJ1-1; tentative D call: TRBD1 (5 bases). CDR1 is SQVTM and CDR2 is ANQGSEA in the germline V gene. Trimming left V 6 bases short and J 5 bases short, with 16 bases between. The CDR3 covers 13 residues. The CDR3 loop is CSVGQGSGTEAFF. CDR3 bases read: TGCAGCGTAGGCCAGGGAAGCGGGACTGAA. Full variable domain (remainder filled in from reference TRBV29-1 and TRBJ1-1): SAVISQKPSRDICQRGTSLTIQCQVDSQVTMMFWYRQQPGQSLTLIATANQGSEATYESGFVIDKFPISRPNLTFSTLTVSNMSPEDSSIYLCSVGQGSGTEAFFGQGTRLTVV.

As regards this clone: The read falls 3 residues short of the CDR3 end, and the missing part is taken from the germline J gene. Other DNA sequences of this sample code for an identical CDR3. The chain recombines TRBV7-6 with TRBJ1-3; perhaps TRBD1 as D (5 bases). The CDR3 runs to 17 residues. V lost 1 base and J 0 bases, leaving 13 bases between the germline ends. Germline assignment: CDR1 SGHVS and CDR2 FNYEAQ. CDR3 sequence reads: CASSLVPDSRSGNTIYF. The covered CDR3 bases are TGTGCCAGCAGCTTAGTCCCTGACAGTCGCTCTGGAAACACC.

On this clone: The CDR3 end falls 3 residues outside the read, so it is completed with the germline J gene. The chain recombines TRBV12-5 with TRBJ2-2; D remains ambiguous. This CDR3 comprises 15 residues. The ends were cut back, 4 bases at V and 0 bases at J, with 9 bases in the middle. Germline-derived CDR1 and CDR2 are LGHNT and FRNRAP. CDR3 bases read: TGTGCTAGTGGTTCCCACCAGGCGAACACCGGGGAG. Protein: CASGSHQANTGE. In full, the CDR3 reads CASGSHQANTGELFF.

A remark on this clone: Read coverage stops 3 residues before the CDR3 terminus; the germline J gene supplies the remainder. This rearrangement joins TRBV12-3 or TRBV12-4 to TRBJ2-7; D is perhaps TRBD2 (5 bases). V gave up 0 bases and J gave up 4 bases, with 10 bases separating them. The CDR3 has 14 residues. The sequenced part of the CDR3 DNA is TGTGCCAGCAGTTTAGCACCCAAGCGGTACGAG. Translation: CASSLAPKRYE. From start to end, the CDR3 is CASSLAPKRYEQYF.

Comment on this clone: The read gets to within 3 residues of the CDR3 end, and the germline J gene fills in the rest. This chain links TRBV18 with TRBJ2-1; perhaps TRBD2 as D (6 bases). CDR3 length: 15 residues. In germline, CDR1 is KGHSH, CDR2 LQKENI. V lost 1 base and J 2 bases, leaving 9 bases between the germline ends. The CDR3 DNA, read in part, is TGTGCCAGCTCACCACGTGGAGGGCCCTACAATGAG. Amino acids: CASSPRGGPYNE. The CDR3, in full, reads CASSPRGGPYNEQFF.

This CDR3 is CASSFKRAEYEQYF. The part of the CDR3 DNA that was read is TGTGCCAGCTCCTTCAAGCGGGCGGAATACGAG. The chain uses TRBV18 and TRBJ2-7, with a tentative D call TRBD2 (6 bases). The CDR3 extends 3 residues past the end of the read, so its final part is completed from the germline J gene. Germline CDR1 reads KGHSH; CDR2 reads LQKENI. V was pared by 6 bases and J by 4 bases, with 16 bases between. The CDR3 length is 14 residues. Together with reference TRBV18 and TRBJ2-7, the CDR3 gives the full variable domain: NAGVMQNPRHLVRRRGQEARLRCSPMKGHSHVYWYRQLPEEGLKFMVYLQKENIIDESGMPKERFSAEFPKEGPSILRIQQVVRGDSAAYFCASSFKRAEYEQYFGPGTRLTVT.

CDR3 residues: CASRDPNDRGYGYTF. CDR3 bases read: TGCGCCAGCAGAGACCCCAACGACAGGGGCTATGGC. This chain joins TRBV10-2 and TRBJ1-2, with 8 nucleotides matching TRBD1. The read terminates 3 residues ahead of where the CDR3 ends, so the germline J gene completes it. From germline, CDR1 is WSHSY and CDR2 SAAADI. The ends lost 6 bases at V and 4 bases at J; junction bases unmatched: 10. The CDR3 length is 15 residues.